Shown below are 26 T cell receptor beta chains from a single sample sequenced in a study of T cells in Graves' hyperthyroidism and ophthalmopathy (dated by TCRdb to the late 2010s). The library was generated by multiplex PCR. This sample was sequenced with an Illumina HiSeq 2000. TCR beta CDR3 regions were amplified from RNA transcripts. A first-round RT-PCR of the TCR CDR3 used the HTBI primer set with the Qiagen OneStep RT-PCR kit. The public reads were run again by TCRdb, first through fastp at Q25 and then through MiXCR, and only productive beta chains were kept. Merged by CDR3 protein, the rows form single entries marked with the most common genes and DNA. The sample includes 490,000 or so distinct CDR3 sequences, with about 20% observed a single time. The ten largest clones take up around 50% of the sample. Sequenced material: blood. These TCRs come from a man aged 35-49 years with Graves' ophthalmopathy.

The rearrangement uses TRBV4-3 and TRBJ2-7, with 7 bases fitting TRBD2. Germline CDR1 LGHNA, CDR2 YSLEER. The J segment lost 4 bases and the V segment lost 0 bases, leaving 18 bases of the junction unmatched. The CDR3 is 19 amino acids. The DNA for the CDR3 is TGCGCCAGCAGCCAAGATTTTCTAAGGGGCGGGAGAGATGGGTACGAGCAGTACTTC. This gives the protein CASSQDFLRGGRDGYEQYF.

This clonotype appeared a few times. V and J are TRBV14 and TRBJ2-3; tentatively, D is TRBD1 (5 bases). Germline V gene sequence: CDR1 SGHDN, CDR2 FVKESK. This CDR3 contains 12 residues. V dropped 4 bases and J dropped 6 bases, with 8 bases sitting between them. CDR3 bases: TGTGCCAGCAGCCCCCGACAGGATACGCAGTATTTT. Amino acids: CASSPRQDTQYF.

This rearrangement joins TRBV12-3 or TRBV12-4 to TRBJ2-1, with 13 bases aligning to TRBD2. V trimming: 1 base; J trimming: 9 bases; junction bases outside the gene matches: 3. The CDR3 covers 15 residues. The CDR3 DNA reads TGTGCCAGCAGTTTAGAACTAGCGGGGGGGGGTGAGCAGTTCTTC. This sequence encodes CASSLELAGGGEQFF.

This clonotype was detected many times. This sequence joins TRBV11-1 and TRBJ2-2; 13 nucleotides match TRBD2. The ends lost 5 bases at V and 5 bases at J; junction bases unmatched: 5. CDR3 size: 16 residues. Per the germline V gene, CDR1 is SGHAT and CDR2 is FQDESV (reference sequence). The DNA for the CDR3 is TGTGCCAGCAGCCTAGGACTAGCGGGGGAGACCGGGGAGCTGTTTTTT. Its translation is CASSLGLAGETGELFF.

This clonotype was found many times. The chain couples TRBV28 to TRBJ2-7, with D unresolved. The CDR3 is 14 residues long. Trimming stripped 6 bases from V and 4 bases from J, with 16 bases between. Germline V CDR1 and CDR2: MDHEN, SYDVKM. The CDR3 spells CASSTVDAGYEQYF. The CDR3 nucleotides are TGTGCCAGCAGCACCGTAGACGCAGGTTACGAGCAGTACTTC.

In its sample, this clonotype was seen many times. The gene calls are TRBV2 and TRBJ2-1; 9 bases line up with TRBD1. The ends lost 6 bases at V and 7 bases at J; junction bases unmatched: 10. CDR3 size: 15 residues. Germline V gives CDR1 SNHLY, CDR2 FYNNEI. The CDR3 nucleotides read TGTGCCAGCAGGTCCGGGACAGGGATAAAGAATGAGCAGTTCTTC. This codes for CASRSGTGIKNEQFF.

This clonotype has ten or more counts. The chain employs TRBV29-1 and TRBJ2-7; 8 bases map to TRBD1. Unmatched junction bases numbered 12, after V lost 7 bases and J lost 4 bases. CDR1 is SQVTM, CDR2 ANQGSEA, per germline. The CDR3 length is 14 residues. The CDR3 loop is CSAAYGTGGYEQYF. The CDR3, as DNA: TGCAGCGCGGCCTACGGGACAGGTGGATACGAGCAGTACTTC.

The table lists this clonotype with many counts. The chain has TRBV18 and TRBJ1-6, with D perhaps matching TRBD1 (5 bases). CDR1 KGHSH and CDR2 LQKENI come from the germline V gene. Trimming left V 3 bases short and J 10 bases short, with 16 bases between. This CDR3 contains 15 residues. CDR3 protein: CASSPGTGVGSPLHF. Here the CDR3 DNA reads TGTGCCAGCTCACCCGGGACCGGCGTGGGCTCACCCCTCCACTTT.

The chain joins TRBV5-6 to TRBJ1-6; tentative D call: TRBD1 (5 bases). The germline V gene encodes CDR1 SGHDT and CDR2 YYEEEE. The CDR3 runs to 16 residues. Between the trimmed V and J ends, which lost 2 bases and 6 bases, there was a span of 15 bases. For the CDR3, the DNA is TGTGCCAGCAGCTTCACCTCGGGACCGACTAATTCACCCCTCCACTTT. Translating gives CASSFTSGPTNSPLHF.

The chain uses TRBV3-1 and TRBJ1-1; the match to TRBD1 covers 8 bases. Germline values: CDR1 LGHDT, CDR2 YNNKEL (reference sequence). V shed 0 bases, J shed 1 base, and the junction held 13 bases outside the gene matches. This CDR3 spans 19 amino acids. The CDR3 coding sequence is TGTGCCAGCAGCCAAGAAATACGGACAGGGTTGAGGAAGAACACTGAAGCTTTCTTT. Translation: CASSQEIRTGLRKNTEAFF.

The chain is built from TRBV18 and TRBJ2-4; TRBD1 agrees at 10 bases. CDR1 and CDR2 from the germline V gene are KGHSH and LQKENI. The junction had 2 bases not matched to a gene; V was cut back by 3 bases and J by 9 bases. The CDR3 totals 13 residues. CDR3 sequence: CASSPGDRGIQYF. The CDR3 nucleotides are TGTGCCAGCTCACCCGGGGACAGGGGCATTCAGTACTTC.

This chain joins TRBV14 and TRBJ1-1; 7 nucleotides match TRBD1. This CDR3 has 22 residues. The germline V gene has CDR1 SGHDN and CDR2 FVKESK. The trim removed 0 bases at V and 1 base at J, leaving 23 bases unmatched. Written as DNA, the CDR3 is TGTGCCAGCAGCCAAGATAGGACAACTTTCGGGAAGGGGGCAATCCAGAACACTGAAGCTTTCTTT. This codes for CASSQDRTTFGKGAIQNTEAFF. Variable domain in full (rest from reference TRBV14 and TRBJ1-1): EAGVTQFPSHSVIEKGQTVTLRCDPISGHDNLYWYRRVMGKEIKFLLHFVKESKQDESGMPNNRFLAERTGGTYSTLKVQPAELEDSGVYFCASSQDRTTFGKGAIQNTEAFFGQGTRLTVV.

The table lists this clonotype with a few counts. The chain joins TRBV12-3 or TRBV12-4 to TRBJ1-2; 10 bases are shared with TRBD1. The J segment lost 13 bases and the V segment lost 5 bases, leaving 10 bases of the junction unmatched. This CDR3 has 13 amino acids. The chain's CDR3 is CASSLHPGQGITF. DNA of the CDR3: TGTGCCAGCAGTCTTCACCCGGGACAGGGGATCACCTTC.

The gene calls are TRBV20-1 and TRBJ2-5; no clear D gene. V was cut by 0 bases and J by 4 bases, with 9 bases left in between. The CDR3 sequence is 13 residues long. Germline loops: CDR1 DFQATT, CDR2 SNEGSKA (reference sequence). CDR3 sequence (DNA): TGCAGTGCTAGAGATAAGGGCAGAGAGACCCAGTACTTC. Encoded protein: CSARDKGRETQYF.

This clonotype came up a few times. This chain connects TRBV19 to TRBJ1-1; 10 bases are shared with TRBD1. CDR1 and CDR2 (germline): LNHDA, SQIVND (reference sequence). This CDR3 has 15 amino acids. J was trimmed by 3 bases and V by 10 bases; bases with no gene match: 11. CDR3 residues: CATQPGQGMDTEAFF. CDR3 DNA: TGTGCCACCCAACCGGGACAGGGGATGGACACTGAAGCTTTCTTT. The full variable domain, completed using reference TRBV19 and TRBJ1-1, is DGGITQSPKYLFRKEGQNVTLSCEQNLNHDAMYWYRQDPGQGLRLIYYSQIVNDFQKGDIAEGYSVSREKKESFPLTVTSAQKNPTAFYLCATQPGQGMDTEAFFGQGTRLTVV.

This clonotype has ten or more counts. The chain carries TRBV7-3 and TRBJ2-1, with D hard to call. The CDR3 consists of 14 residues. CDR1 is SGHTA, CDR2 FQGTGA, per germline. Trimming stripped 5 bases from V and 6 bases from J, with 14 bases between. The chain's CDR3 is CASSENSNSNEQFF. In nucleotides, the CDR3 is TGTGCCAGCAGCGAAAACTCGAATAGCAATGAGCAGTTCTTC. Full variable domain (rest looked up from reference TRBV7-3 and TRBJ2-1): GAGVSQTPSNKVTEKGKYVELRCDPISGHTALYWYRQSLGQGPEFLIYFQGTGAADDSGLPNDRFFAVRPEGSVSTLKIQRTERGDSAVYLCASSENSNSNEQFFGPGTRLTVL.

Turning to this clonotype: Possible read error: a much larger clone is one base away. This chain joins TRBV5-1 and TRBJ2-7, with D possibly TRBD1 on 7 matching bases. The CDR3 length is 14 residues. Germline V gives CDR1 SGHRS, CDR2 YFSETQ. CDR3 coding DNA: TGCGCCAGCAGCTGGACGATAGGAGGGGGCGAGCGGTACTTC. Translated: CASSWTIGGGERYF.

This clonotype was picked up a small number of times. This CDR3 is CASSPQTTSYEQYF. In DNA form, the CDR3 reads TGTGCCAGCAGCCCTCAGACTACCTCCTACGAGCAGTACTTC. V usage is TRBV9 and J usage is TRBJ2-7; tentative D call: TRBD2 (5 bases). The CDR3 is 14 residues long. V was pared by 4 bases and J by 0 bases, with 11 bases between. The germline CDR1 and CDR2 sequences are SGDLS and YYNGEE.

The CDR3 DNA reads as TGTGCCACCAGCAGAGGGACAGGGGGACCCTACGAGCAGTACTTC. Amino acids: CATSRGTGGPYEQYF. V usage is TRBV15 and J usage is TRBJ2-7; the match to TRBD1 covers 10 bases. The CDR3 consists of 15 residues. Trimming at V came to 1 base and at J to 2 bases, leaving 2 bases not matched to a gene. Germline V CDR1 and CDR2: LNHNV, YYDKDF (reference sequence).

This clonotype was counted between two and nine times. The J gene is TRBJ2-5, the V gene TRBV5-1, with D perhaps matching TRBD2 (5 bases). Trimming took off 4 bases at V and 0 bases at J, with 16 bases between the two ends. The germline V gene has CDR1 SGHRS and CDR2 YFSETQ. The CDR3 totals 16 residues. The CDR3 DNA reads as TGCGCCAGCAGCCTAGGAGGCACAAGGGACCAAGAGACCCAGTACTTC. Translation: CASSLGGTRDQETQYF.

This clonotype was seen a handful of times. This chain joins TRBV6-1 and TRBJ2-1, with 14 bases identical to TRBD2. The J segment lost 0 bases and the V segment lost 1 base, leaving 2 bases of the junction unmatched. Germline V CDR1 and CDR2: MNHNS, SASEGT. The CDR3 consists of 18 residues. The chain's CDR3 is CASSEGLAGGSSYNEQFF. The CDR3 bases are TGTGCCAGCAGTGAAGGACTAGCGGGGGGGAGCTCCTACAATGAGCAGTTCTTC.

J is TRBJ2-3 and V is TRBV15, with D unclear. Germline CDR1 is LNHNV and CDR2 is YYDKDF (reference sequence). V lost 1 base, J lost 7 bases, and 9 bases lay in between. The CDR3 runs 13 residues. The CDR3 sequence: CATSRGAGNTQYF. Here the CDR3 DNA reads TGTGCCACCAGCAGAGGAGCAGGAAATACGCAGTATTTT.

This clonotype appeared many times. J is TRBJ2-7 and V is TRBV7-8; D call uncertain. The CDR3 has 13 residues. Germline V gives CDR1 SGHVS, CDR2 FQNEAQ. Trimming stripped 1 base from V and 1 base from J, with 5 bases between. CDR3 protein: CASSLDLSYEQYF. The DNA for the CDR3 is TGTGCCAGCAGCTTAGATTTGTCCTACGAGCAGTACTTC.

CDR3 nucleotide sequence: TGTGCCAGCAGTTTATCGACAGGGATTAGCTCTGGGGCCAACGTCCTGACTTTC. Translating it yields CASSLSTGISSGANVLTF. The chain uses TRBV7-9 and TRBJ2-6; 7 bases match TRBD1. The CDR3 is 18 residues long. Germline CDR1 reads SEHNR; CDR2 reads FQNEAQ (reference sequence). J was trimmed by 0 bases and V by 6 bases; bases with no gene match: 11.

This clonotype appeared many times. The rearrangement joins TRBV7-9 to TRBJ2-7; D could derive from TRBD1 or TRBD2 (5 bases each). V was shortened by 4 bases and J by 4 bases, with 17 bases between the two germline ends. Germline V gives CDR1 SEHNR, CDR2 FQNEAQ (reference sequence). The CDR3 length is 15 residues. DNA for the CDR3: TGTGCCAGCAGCTACGTTAGCGACAGAGGTTACGAGCAGTACTTC. Its protein product is CASSYVSDRGYEQYF.

This clonotype was counted many times. The chain recombines TRBV2 with TRBJ2-7, with a weak D call TRBD1 (6 bases). V dropped 4 bases and J dropped 0 bases, with 10 bases sitting between them. CDR1 and CDR2 from the germline V gene are SNHLY and FYNNEI. The CDR3 loop spans 14 amino acids. CDR3 nucleotide sequence: TGTGCCAGCAGTGTACAGGGAAGCTCCTACGAGCAGTACTTC. Encoded protein: CASSVQGSSYEQYF.